The 6 T cell receptor beta chains below were found in one sample sequenced in a study of blood T cell repertoires in COVID-19. Sequencing used immunoSEQ multiplex PCR; TCRdb keeps in-frame clones, though not all of them. The data show roughly 250,000 clones, 80% to 90% seen once. Sequences were obtained from PBMCs or T cells enriched from blood (not recorded which). These receptors all come from a woman between 35 and 50 years old who had been exposed to COVID-19.

This clone was picked up one time. This chain links TRBV7-3 with TRBJ2-4; D is undetermined. V was trimmed by 5 bases and J by 3 bases, leaving 8 bases between them. The CDR3 runs to 13 residues. Germline V gene sequence: CDR1 SGHTA, CDR2 FQGTGA. CDR3 protein: CASSENNKNIQYF. In DNA, the CDR3 is TGTGCCAGCAGCGAAAACAACAAAAACATTCAGTACTTC. The full variable domain, completed using reference TRBV7-3 and TRBJ2-4, is GAGVSQTPSNKVTEKGKYVELRCDPISGHTALYWYRQSLGQGPEFLIYFQGTGAADDSGLPNDRFFAVRPEGSVSTLKIQRTERGDSAVYLCASSENNKNIQYFGAGTRLSVL.

The chain combines TRBV27 with TRBJ2-3, with 16 bases matching TRBD2. J lost 4 bases, V lost 7 bases, and 20 bases had no gene match. The CDR3 contains 21 residues. CDR1 and CDR2 from the germline V gene are MNHEY and SMNVEV (reference sequence). CDR3 in amino acids: CASKELTLGTSGGAPPDTQYF. As DNA, the CDR3 is TGTGCCAGCAAAGAACTGACCTTGGGGACTAGCGGGGGGGCCCCCCCAGATACGCAGTATTTT.

The V call is TRBV5-4, the J call TRBJ2-1; D gene unclear. The germline V gene encodes CDR1 SGHNT and CDR2 YYREEE (reference sequence). This CDR3 is 15 amino acids long. V lost 0 bases to trimming and J lost 9 bases, with 16 bases between them. CDR3 nucleotides: TGTGCCAGCAGCTTGGCTACCGCCTCCCCGTCTGAGCAGTTCTTC. Its protein is CASSLATASPSEQFF.

V gene TRBV10-1 combines with J gene TRBJ1-2; D is ambiguous. The V gene lost 4 bases and the J gene lost 8 bases, with 8 bases spanning the gap. CDR3 length: 11 amino acids. Germline V gene sequence: CDR1 WNHNN, CDR2 SYGVQD (reference sequence). The CDR3 loop reads CASSGAQGYTF. As DNA, the CDR3 is TGCGCCAGCAGTGGGGCGCAGGGCTACACCTTC.

The CDR3 here is CASSQSNSPQPDEQYV. The CDR3 DNA follows: TGCGCCAGCAGTCAATCGAACAGTCCGCAGCCCGACGAGCAGTACGTC. The chain joins TRBV23-1 to TRBJ2-7, with unresolved D. TRBV23-1 is an ORF for which the function is uncertain. The V gene lost 0 bases and the J gene lost 5 bases, with 17 bases spanning the gap. CDR3 size: 16 residues.

The CDR3 region is CASRGAMPPEAFF. Written as DNA, the CDR3 is TGTGCCAGCAGAGGGGCCATGCCCCCTGAAGCTTTCTTT. This rearrangement joins TRBV6-5 to TRBJ1-1; D possibly corresponds to TRBD1 (5 bases). CDR1 MNHEY and CDR2 SVGAGI come from the germline V gene. The CDR3 is 13 residues long. V shed 6 bases and J shed 6 bases, with 14 bases lying between them.